A selection of T cell receptor beta chains follows, all from one sample in a study of cytomegalovirus exposure and HLA in healthy donors. Some clones are missing from TCRdb's copy, which holds only in-frame ones; the method was immunoSEQ multiplex PCR. The repertoire holds a few hundred thousand clones, about 93% seen once, with about 1.7% in the top ten. The sequenced material came from PBMCs. The origin of the receptors is a girl aged 2 to 10 in good health and CMV-seronegative. CDR3s leave out the opening cysteine and the closing phenylalanine or tryptophan. Each record gives: V gene, CDR3 protein.

TRBV13 ASSAGTGSSPLH
TRBV7-8 ASSLGTEGGYT
TRBV7-9 ASSPGGLGGYT
TRBV15 ATSRAAGGPI
TRBV2 ASSEMEGANQPQH
TRBV11-2 ASSLDGDWQLQH
TRBV2 ATKRRDSYNEQF
TRBV7-2 ASSSHPLGTSGRQETQY
TRBV19 ASATGTTNTGELF
TRBV9 ASSNSGQGGEKLF
TRBV27 ASSLAGGGYEQY
TRBV2 ASSVTGGPNGQY
TRBV9 ASSVAIQGQGQGNTIY
TRBV11-2 ASSLEGYSGLYNEQF
TRBV6-5 ASSPSGSGNTIY
TRBV9 ASSLRAGGQEETQY
TRBV6-5 ASSYDGGYEQY
TRBV14 ASSQGLAGITDTQY
TRBV29-1 SAWIGQGANEQY
TRBV19 ASSIVPGVIYNEQF
TRBV19 ASSSTGTGLPGELF
TRBV5-5 ASSLWRNQPQH
TRBV6-1 ASTTEGLVGSEQY
TRBV9 ASSEAGGSYNEQF
TRBV5-4 ASSFLPGHKNTEAF
TRBV5-6 ASSLGWGVRSDEQY
TRBV6-6 ASSYSYTSYEQY
TRBV5-1 ASTTDPLAYEQY
TRBV2 ASRGQVLLYEQY
TRBV6-6 ASSYDGGYQETQY
TRBV30 AWTLPGSEPF
TRBV5-6 ASSSGAGGGYNEQF
TRBV7-7 ASSRGGNLKEIQY
TRBV10-3 AISETTGLNQPQH
TRBV7-6 ASSLGGEVAEQY
TRBV18 ASSPDIEQY
TRBV27 ASRHRTGEGTEAF
TRBV10-3 AIKYEDRSEAF
TRBV18 ASSGGGDQPQH
TRBV6-1 ASTETGLSDMSNQPQH
TRBV5-4 ASTPELAGWIPTDTQY
TRBV11-2 ASSLTSGGTIIEETQY
TRBV29-1 SVEVAGLNTEAF
TRBV9 ASSPHLLAGGPGTGGTQY
TRBV11-2 ASSWDRGYEQY
TRBV29-1 SVEIAGTPNSYEQY
TRBV10-3 AISPRDRDSPLH
TRBV30 AWSPSRQGLGNTIY
TRBV15 ATSSSGANEKLF
TRBV13 ASSLRLGGGWISEQY
TRBV7-2 ASSFRPPGAGYNEQF
TRBV27 ASSPMTGIDEQY
TRBV19 ASRQGSYNSPLH
TRBV5-4 ASSLDLGQANEQF
TRBV5-1 ASSLVLAGVSLSNEQF
TRBV5-4 ASSLPGLDSSYNEQF
TRBV5-6 ASSLPGVKPGELF
TRBV5-1 ASSTSGATYNEQF
TRBV19 ASTPTGWTGELF